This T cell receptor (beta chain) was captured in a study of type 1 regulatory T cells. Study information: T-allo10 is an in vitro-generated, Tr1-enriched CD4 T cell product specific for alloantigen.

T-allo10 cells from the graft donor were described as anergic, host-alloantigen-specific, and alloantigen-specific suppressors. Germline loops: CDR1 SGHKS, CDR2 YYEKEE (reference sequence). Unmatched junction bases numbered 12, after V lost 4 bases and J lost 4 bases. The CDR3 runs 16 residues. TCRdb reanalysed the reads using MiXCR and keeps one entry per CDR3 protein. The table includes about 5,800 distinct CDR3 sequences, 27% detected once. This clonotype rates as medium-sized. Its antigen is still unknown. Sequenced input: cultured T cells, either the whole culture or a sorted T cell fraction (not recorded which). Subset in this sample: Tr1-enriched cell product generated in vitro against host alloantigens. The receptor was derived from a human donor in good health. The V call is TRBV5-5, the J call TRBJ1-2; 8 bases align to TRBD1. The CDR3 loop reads CASSAAPGQDFYGYTF. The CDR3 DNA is TGTGCCAGCAGCGCGGCTCCGGGACAGGACTTCTATGGCTACACCTTC.